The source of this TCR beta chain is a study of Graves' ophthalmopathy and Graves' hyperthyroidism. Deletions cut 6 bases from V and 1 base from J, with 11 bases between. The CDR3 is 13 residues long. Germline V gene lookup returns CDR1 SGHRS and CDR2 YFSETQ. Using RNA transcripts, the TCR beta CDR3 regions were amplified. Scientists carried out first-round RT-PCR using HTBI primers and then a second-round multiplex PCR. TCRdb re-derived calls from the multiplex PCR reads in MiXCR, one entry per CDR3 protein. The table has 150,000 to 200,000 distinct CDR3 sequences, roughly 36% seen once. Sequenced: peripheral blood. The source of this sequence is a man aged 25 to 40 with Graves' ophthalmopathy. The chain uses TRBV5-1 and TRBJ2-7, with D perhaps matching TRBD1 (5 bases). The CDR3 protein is CASKLDNSYEQYF. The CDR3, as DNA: TGCGCCAGCAAACTGGACAATTCCTACGAGCAGTACTTC.